The present TCR beta chain was sequenced within a study of cytomegalovirus exposure and HLA in healthy donors. The study, taken as a whole, reports: Associated with HLA alleles at 0.05 false discovery rate in a later analysis were around 17,000 TCR beta sequences. Several of the most significant clusters appeared, in a later analysis, to be linked to common viral pathogens. Per a prior analysis, the majority of TCR beta V segments were productive roughly 90% or roughly 30% of the time. The study labeled more than 150 TCR beta chains cytomegalovirus-associated.

Researchers ran the PCR with 60 Vbeta and 13 Jbeta primers. TCRdb's copy holds only in-frame clones and misses some; the assay was immunoSEQ multiplex PCR. The table includes roughly 150,000 clones, approximately 80% detected once. Note on this clone: Its specificity is unknown.

The length of the CDR3 is 15 residues. Germline CDR1 reads SGHTS; CDR2 reads YDEGEE. The V end lost 0 bases, the J end lost 8 bases, and 15 bases lay between the germline ends. Sequenced material: PBMCs. The sequence was collected from a woman in her thirties or forties in good health and CMV-seronegative. The chain is built from TRBV5-8 and TRBJ2-1, with D maybe TRBD2 (5 bases). Here the CDR3 reads CASSLAPTGKYEQFF. The CDR3 coding sequence is TGTGCCAGCAGCTTGGCCCCAACCGGGAAGTATGAGCAGTTCTTC.